A selection of T cell receptor beta chains follows, all from one sample in a study of T-cell reconstitution after alpha-beta-depleted transplantation in children. MiXCR, applied by TCRdb to the PCR reads, yields one record per CDR3 protein. The table has just under 550,000 distinct CDR3 sequences, 18% seen once. The specimen comprised PBMCs from the stem cell graft donor, sampled from the stem cell graft. The receptors were gathered from a human donor who donated a stem cell graft to a child with acute lymphoblastic leukemia. The CDR3 runs from the conserved cysteine through the conserved F or W. The D gene is left open where the match is weak. A row's size may be missing; if present it is once, few, many or a size class.

cdr3_nt: TGTGCCAGCAGCAGCACTAGCGGGCCCTTAGTCTACGAGCAGTACTTC
cdr3_aa: CASSSTSGPLVYEQYF
d_call: TRBD2
v_call: TRBV5-5
j_call: TRBJ2-7
clone_size: .

cdr3_nt: TGCAGCGTGGGGGGTTTGGGGCGAGGAGGCTACACCTTC
cdr3_aa: CSVGGLGRGGYTF
d_call: .
v_call: TRBV29-1
j_call: TRBJ1-2
clone_size: many

cdr3_nt: TGCGCCAGCAGCCGCGGGAGGGCCGTCTACGAGCAGTACTTC
cdr3_aa: CASSRGRAVYEQYF
d_call: TRBD2
v_call: TRBV5-1
j_call: TRBJ2-7
clone_size: .

cdr3_nt: TGTGCCAGCAGCTTAGGGGGGACTAACACCGGGGAGCTGTTTTTT
cdr3_aa: CASSLGGTNTGELFF
d_call: .
v_call: TRBV7-9
j_call: TRBJ2-2
clone_size: .

cdr3_nt: TGTGCCCGCAGTTTAGTTCGGGAGGCTTTCTTT
cdr3_aa: CARSLVREAFF
d_call: .
v_call: TRBV28
j_call: TRBJ1-1
clone_size: .

cdr3_nt: TGCGCCAGCACCCAGACCTACGAGCAGTACTTC
cdr3_aa: CASTQTYEQYF
d_call: .
v_call: TRBV10-2
j_call: TRBJ2-7
clone_size: .

cdr3_nt: TGTGCCAGCAGCCTTATCCGGCCCAGGGTAGGAGAAAAACTGTTTTTT
cdr3_aa: CASSLIRPRVGEKLFF
d_call: .
v_call: TRBV28
j_call: TRBJ1-4
clone_size: few

cdr3_nt: TGCACCCGGGCGGGGGAACACGAGCAGTACTTC
cdr3_aa: CTRAGEHEQYF
d_call: TRBD2
v_call: TRBV29-1
j_call: TRBJ2-7
clone_size: few

cdr3_nt: TGCGCCAGCAGCCAAGATACGAGGGAGTCGTCCTACGAGCAGTACTTC
cdr3_aa: CASSQDTRESSYEQYF
d_call: .
v_call: TRBV4-1
j_call: TRBJ2-7
clone_size: .

cdr3_nt: TGCAGTGCTAGAGCCGGGACAGGGCTGGGTGGCTACACCTTC
cdr3_aa: CSARAGTGLGGYTF
d_call: TRBD1
v_call: TRBV20-1
j_call: TRBJ1-2
clone_size: .

cdr3_nt: TGTGCCAGCAGCCGAGGAGCTAGCGTACCCTACAATGAGCAGTTCTTC
cdr3_aa: CASSRGASVPYNEQFF
d_call: .
v_call: TRBV7-7
j_call: TRBJ2-1
clone_size: .

cdr3_nt: TGTGCCAGCAGTTTATCGGCCGCCGAAGAGACCCAGTACTTC
cdr3_aa: CASSLSAAEETQYF
d_call: .
v_call: TRBV27
j_call: TRBJ2-5
clone_size: many

cdr3_nt: TGTGCCAGCAGCCGAGGGACTGGTCACAATGAGCAGTTCTTC
cdr3_aa: CASSRGTGHNEQFF
d_call: .
v_call: TRBV14
j_call: TRBJ2-1
clone_size: .

cdr3_nt: TGTGCCAGCGAGGTAGGACAGGGGGCTGCTCAGCCCCAGCATTTT
cdr3_aa: CASEVGQGAAQPQHF
d_call: TRBD1
v_call: TRBV2
j_call: TRBJ1-5
clone_size: few

cdr3_nt: TGCGCCAGCAGCTTAACTCCAGGGATAAACACCGGGGAGCTGTTTTTT
cdr3_aa: CASSLTPGINTGELFF
d_call: .
v_call: TRBV5-1
j_call: TRBJ2-2
clone_size: .

cdr3_nt: TGTGCCAGCAGTTACAACAGGGGGCTGATAGATACGCAGTATTTT
cdr3_aa: CASSYNRGLIDTQYF
d_call: TRBD1
v_call: TRBV6-5
j_call: TRBJ2-3
clone_size: .

cdr3_nt: TGCAGCGCCATCGGGACTTCCATCTCTCTCTCTGGGGCCAACGTCCTGACTTTC
cdr3_aa: CSAIGTSISLSGANVLTF
d_call: .
v_call: TRBV29-1
j_call: TRBJ2-6
clone_size: few